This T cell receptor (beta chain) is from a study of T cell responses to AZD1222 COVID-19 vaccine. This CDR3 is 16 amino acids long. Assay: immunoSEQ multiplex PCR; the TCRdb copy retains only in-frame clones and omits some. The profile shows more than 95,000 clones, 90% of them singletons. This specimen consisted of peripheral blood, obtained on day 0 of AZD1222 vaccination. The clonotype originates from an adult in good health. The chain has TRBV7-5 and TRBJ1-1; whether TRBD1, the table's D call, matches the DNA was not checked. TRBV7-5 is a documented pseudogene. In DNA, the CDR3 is TGTGCCAGAAGCGCGAGACTGACAGGATTGAACACTGAAGCTTTCTTT. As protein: CARSARLTGLNTEAFF.